The 28 T cell receptor beta chains presented below share a single source sample, sequenced in a study of blood T cell repertoires in COVID-19 (dated by TCRdb to 2020 to 2022). Libraries were constructed by the immunoSEQ multiplex PCR assay. TCRdb limited this immuneACCESS table to in-frame rearrangements with V and J called. A share of clones is missing; checked studies link under half to unresolved V genes, and the rest is unexplained. The sample table lists 150,000 to 200,000 clones, approximately 83% of them with a count of one. The ten most abundant clones make up 8% to 9.5% of the sample. The sequenced sample was peripheral blood. All receptors come from a woman older than 75 with active or convalescent COVID-19.

V and J are TRBV19 and TRBJ1-2, with TRBD1 matching over 7 bases. CDR3 length equals 14 residues. V shed 4 bases and J 3 bases; nucleotides not matched to a gene: 5. Germline-derived CDR1 and CDR2 are LNHDA and SQIVND (reference sequence). The CDR3 spells CASSTGQVYYGYTF. DNA for the CDR3: TGTGCCAGTAGTACAGGACAGGTGTACTATGGCTACACCTTC.

This sequence joins TRBV5-6 and TRBJ1-6; tentative D call: TRBD1 (5 bases). This CDR3 region has 17 residues. The germline V gene encodes CDR1 SGHDT and CDR2 YYEEEE. Trimming pared 3 bases from V and 0 bases from J, leaving 13 bases between. CDR3 DNA sequence: TGTGCCAGCAGCTCCTGGGGCCCGAGCTCCTATAATTCACCCCTCCACTTT. It translates to CASSSWGPSSYNSPLHF.

The chain joins TRBV10-3 to TRBJ1-1; TRBD1 is a possible D gene (5 bases). Trimming removed 9 bases from V and 1 base from J, with 9 bases in between. The germline V gene encodes CDR1 ENHRY and CDR2 SYGVKD. The CDR3 runs 12 residues. CDR3 amino acids: CAMRGQNTEAFF. The DNA for the CDR3 is TGTGCCATGCGGGGCCAGAACACTGAAGCTTTCTTT.

The chain employs TRBV7-9 and TRBJ2-7, with 8 positions matching TRBD1. This CDR3 has 15 amino acids. Germline lookup yields CDR1 SEHNR and CDR2 FQNEAQ (reference sequence). The J segment lost 7 bases and the V segment lost 5 bases, leaving 13 bases of the junction unmatched. The CDR3 loop is CASSPIGQGIGEQYF. In DNA, the CDR3 is TGTGCCAGCAGCCCCATCGGACAGGGAATAGGGGAGCAGTACTTC.

CDR3 DNA sequence: TGTGCCTGGAGTGTCAGTTTAGGAAACACCATATATTTT. Translating gives CAWSVSLGNTIYF. V is TRBV30 and J is TRBJ1-3; D gene ambiguous. The germline V and J ends were trimmed by 0 bases and 4 bases, with 7 bases remaining between them. This CDR3 has 13 residues. In germline, CDR1 is GTSNPN, CDR2 SVGIG (reference sequence).

The CDR3 here is CASSQGTGIIYNEQFF. As DNA, the CDR3 is TGTGCCAGCAGCCAAGGGACAGGGATTATCTACAATGAGCAGTTCTTC. The gene calls are TRBV14 and TRBJ2-1, with TRBD1 matching 8 bases. J gave up 3 bases and V 1 base, and 5 bases lay outside the gene matches. The germline V gene encodes CDR1 SGHDN and CDR2 FVKESK. This CDR3 has 16 residues.

The rearrangement uses TRBV6-2 or TRBV6-3 and TRBJ1-1; TRBD1 is a possible D gene (6 bases). CDR1 is MNHEY and CDR2 is SVGEGT in the germline V gene. The length of the CDR3 is 15 residues. Trimming left V 7 bases short and J 6 bases short, with 21 bases between. CDR3: CASTPMDRGGSEAFF. The CDR3 nucleotides read TGTGCCAGCACCCCAATGGACAGAGGTGGGTCTGAAGCTTTCTTT.

This clone has a single count. The chain is built from TRBV11-1 and TRBJ2-2; D is unclear. The CDR3 has 12 amino acids. V lost 7 bases and J 2 bases, leaving 5 bases between the germline ends. Germline V CDR1 and CDR2: SGHAT, FQDESV (reference sequence). CDR3 in amino acids: CASTTNTGELFF. In DNA, the CDR3 is TGTGCCAGCACGACAAACACCGGGGAGCTGTTTTTT.

The chain has TRBV18 and TRBJ1-4; D is uncertain. The CDR3 length is 16 residues. V lost 3 bases and J lost 0, with 11 bases in between. Germline CDR1 is KGHSH and CDR2 is LQKENI. Here the CDR3 reads CASSPGRGTTNEKLFF. Here the CDR3 DNA reads TGTGCCAGCTCACCCGGACGCGGGACAACTAATGAAAAACTGTTTTTT.

The rearrangement joins TRBV2 to TRBJ1-2; no firm D call. Germline V gives CDR1 SNHLY, CDR2 FYNNEI. The CDR3 covers 12 residues. V gave up 4 bases and J gave up 3 bases, with 6 bases separating them. CDR3 in amino acids: CASSGDDYGYTF. The CDR3, as DNA: TGTGCCAGCAGTGGAGATGACTATGGCTACACCTTC.

The chain links TRBV19 to TRBJ1-3; 7 nucleotides match TRBD1. V shed 10 bases and J 4 bases; nucleotides not matched to a gene: 7. Germline CDR1 LNHDA, CDR2 SQIVND (reference sequence). CDR3 size: 13 residues. In nucleotides, the CDR3 is TGTGCCACCAGAGGGACAGTGGGAAACACCATATATTTT. It encodes CATRGTVGNTIYF.

This clone has a handful of counts. V usage is TRBV27 and J usage is TRBJ2-7; D may be TRBD1 (6 bases). In germline, CDR1 is MNHEY, CDR2 SMNVEV (reference sequence). CDR3 length: 14 residues. V lost 6 bases, J lost 3 bases, and 15 bases lay in between. The CDR3 protein is CASRKQGNSYEQYF. CDR3 nucleotides: TGTGCCAGCAGGAAACAGGGAAATAGCTACGAGCAGTACTTC.

The chain joins TRBV14 to TRBJ2-3, with TRBD1 matching over 7 bases. V lost 4 bases, J lost 0 bases, and 7 bases stayed unmatched. The length of the CDR3 is 16 residues. Germline V CDR1 and CDR2: SGHDN, FVKESK. This CDR3 is CASSPWTGTSTDTQYF. The CDR3, as DNA: TGTGCCAGCAGCCCTTGGACAGGTACGAGCACAGATACGCAGTATTTT.

The sample holds a few counts of this clone. The chain links TRBV6-5 to TRBJ1-5; D may be TRBD1 (5 bases). The V end was cut by 0 bases, the J end by 5 bases, with 11 bases between. The germline gives CDR1 MNHEY, CDR2 SVGAGI. This CDR3 has 15 amino acids. The DNA for the CDR3 is TGTGCCAGCAGTTACTCGGGGCAGGGCGATCAGCCCCAGCATTTT. Amino acid sequence: CASSYSGQGDQPQHF.

The J gene is TRBJ2-7, the V gene TRBV27, with 12 bases matching TRBD1. CDR3 size: 15 residues. The germline gives CDR1 MNHEY, CDR2 SMNVEV (reference sequence). Trimming cost V 5 bases and J 6 bases; bases outside gene matches: 8. The CDR3 region has the DNA TGTGCCAGCAGTCTCCACCGGGACAGGGGGCGCGAGCAGTACTTC. It translates to CASSLHRDRGREQYF.

The V call is TRBV21-1, the J call TRBJ1-6. TRBV21-1 is classified as a pseudogene. This CDR3 has 15 amino acids. Written as DNA, the CDR3 is TGTGCCAGCAGCAAAGCGGGGGGATCTAATTCACCCCTCCACTTT. Amino acid sequence: CASSKAGGSNSPLHF.

The chain is built from TRBV6-5 and TRBJ2-2; TRBD2 matches 9 bases. The CDR3 has 14 amino acids. Germline CDR1 is MNHEY and CDR2 is SVGAGI. The V gene end was trimmed by 11 bases and the J gene end by 7 bases; junction bases not matched to a gene: 11. The CDR3 DNA sequence: TGTGCCGCTCGCGGGGGGGAAGTGAGCGGGGAGCTGTTTTTT. This translates into CAARGGEVSGELFF.

The J gene is TRBJ1-1, the V gene TRBV9; TRBD1 matches at 7 bases. V lost 4 bases, J lost 3 bases, and 9 bases stayed unmatched. The CDR3 extends over 15 amino acids. Germline lookup yields CDR1 SGDLS and CDR2 YYNGEE. The DNA of the CDR3 is TGTGCCAGCAGCTCCCGGGACAGAGGATACACTGAAGCTTTCTTT. Protein sequence: CASSSRDRGYTEAFF.

V gene TRBV15 combines with J gene TRBJ1-1; TRBD1 might be the D (5 bases). Per the germline V gene, CDR1 is LNHNV and CDR2 is YYDKDF (reference sequence). The CDR3 contains 18 residues. Trimming removed 0 bases from V and 0 bases from J, with 17 bases in between. The DNA of the CDR3 is TGTGCCACCAGCAGAGACGTGGGGCAGAGCCACATGAACACTGAAGCTTTCTTT. Amino acid sequence: CATSRDVGQSHMNTEAFF.

The V call is TRBV29-1, the J call TRBJ1-4; maybe TRBD1 (5 bases). Per germline, CDR1 SQVTM and CDR2 ANQGSEA. The ends were cut back, 4 bases at V and 12 bases at J, with 9 bases in the middle. The CDR3 is 10 amino acids. The CDR3 region has the DNA TGCAGCGTTGGGGAAGGGGAACTGTTTTTT. Translated: CSVGEGELFF. Combining the CDR3 with reference TRBV29-1 and TRBJ1-4 gives the whole variable domain SAVISQKPSRDICQRGTSLTIQCQVDSQVTMMFWYRQQPGQSLTLIATANQGSEATYESGFVIDKFPISRPNLTFSTLTVSNMSPEDSSIYLCSVGEGELFFGSGTQLSVL.

The chain couples TRBV19 to TRBJ2-7, with 7 bases that match TRBD2. This CDR3 is 13 amino acids long. The germline V gene encodes CDR1 LNHDA and CDR2 SQIVND (reference sequence). With V trimmed by 7 bases and J by 2 bases, 5 bases remained unmatched. The CDR3 coding sequence is TGTGCCAGTAACCCGGGAGGAACCTACGAGCAGTACTTC. Translation: CASNPGGTYEQYF.

DNA of the CDR3: TGTGCCAGCAGTGTTTACAGGGGGCAAGAGGAGGGCTACACCTTC. The encoded protein is CASSVYRGQEEGYTF. V usage is TRBV2 and J usage is TRBJ1-2, with TRBD1 matching over 9 bases. The CDR3 spans 15 residues. Per germline, CDR1 SNHLY and CDR2 FYNNEI. Trimming removed 4 bases from V and 8 bases from J; junction bases left unmatched: 11.

J is TRBJ1-1 and V is TRBV6-6; the D is unclear. Trimming took off 6 bases at V and 5 bases at J, with 10 bases between the two ends. From germline, CDR1 is MNHNY and CDR2 SVGAGI (reference sequence). This CDR3 is built from 12 residues. The chain's CDR3 is CASSTPGTEAFF. DNA of the CDR3: TGTGCCAGCAGCACTCCGGGGACTGAAGCTTTCTTT.

CDR3 residues: CASSTLGGVQNYGYTF. The CDR3 DNA reads as TGTGCCAGTAGTACCCTCGGGGGGGTTCAGAACTATGGCTACACCTTC. J is TRBJ1-2 and V is TRBV19; TRBD1 is a possible D gene (5 bases). The CDR3 loop spans 16 amino acids. Germline V CDR1 and CDR2: LNHDA, SQIVND (reference sequence). V shed 4 bases and J shed 2 bases, with 17 bases lying between them.

The rearrangement uses TRBV6-5 and TRBJ1-3; no firm D call. Trimming stripped 2 bases from V and 0 bases from J, with 11 bases between. The CDR3 runs 16 residues. From germline, CDR1 is MNHEY and CDR2 SVGAGI. In DNA form, the CDR3 reads TGTGCCAGCAGTTACGAGGGCCGGAACTCTGGAAACACCATATATTTT. Translating it yields CASSYEGRNSGNTIYF.

J is TRBJ1-3 and V is TRBV14, with unresolved D. CDR3 length: 16 residues. Germline V CDR1 and CDR2: SGHDN, FVKESK. V lost 0 bases, J lost 0 bases, and 9 bases lay in between. CDR3 in DNA: TGTGCCAGCAGCCAAGATCCTCCCCGCTCTGGAAACACCATATATTTT. This translates into CASSQDPPRSGNTIYF. The full variable domain, rest sourced from reference TRBV14 and TRBJ1-3, is EAGVTQFPSHSVIEKGQTVTLRCDPISGHDNLYWYRRVMGKEIKFLLHFVKESKQDESGMPNNRFLAERTGGTYSTLKVQPAELEDSGVYFCASSQDPPRSGNTIYFGEGSWLTVV.

The J gene is TRBJ2-1, the V gene TRBV6-5, with 10 positions matching TRBD2. The CDR3 totals 15 residues. CDR1 and CDR2 from the germline V gene are MNHEY and SVGAGI. After removal of 7 bases from V and 6 bases from J, the junction contained 9 bases not matched to a gene. DNA of the CDR3: TGTGCCAGCATCGACTTGAGCGGGGGGGCCAATGAGCAGTTCTTC. The encoded protein is CASIDLSGGANEQFF.

The chain joins TRBV3-1 (or the pseudogene TRBV3-2) to TRBJ1-1; D may be TRBD1 (6 bases). The CDR3 length is 15 residues. The V and J ends lost 5 bases and 4 bases respectively, with 17 bases between them. CDR1 and CDR2 from the germline V gene are LGHDT and YNNKEL (reference sequence). CDR3 region: CASSSTGKKATEAFF. The CDR3, as DNA: TGTGCCAGCAGCTCAACAGGGAAGAAGGCCACTGAAGCTTTCTTT.